This TCR beta chain came from a study of T cells after yellow fever vaccination. TCRdb fed the 5' RACE reads into MiXCR, producing one record per CDR3 protein. In the table there are under 300,000 distinct CDR3 sequences, 10% to 15% of which are singletons. In regard to this clonotype: Its matching antigen is unknown.

Germline V lookup: CDR1 LGHNA, CDR2 YSLEER. Trimming removed 0 bases from V and 6 bases from J, with 15 bases in between. The CDR3 sequence is 16 residues long. Findings and limits, study-wide: Primary-vaccination clones mostly resurfaced post-booster (about 96% CD4, roughly 90% CD8).

This material consisted of CD4+ T cells sorted from PBMCs, taken 45 days after the yellow fever booster vaccination. The clonotype originates from a man younger than 40 who received the YFV17D yellow fever vaccine. The V gene is TRBV4-3, the J gene TRBJ2-1; D not certain. The CDR3 reads CASSQDATVLGNEQFF. As DNA, the CDR3 is TGCGCCAGCAGCCAAGATGCAACAGTATTGGGCAATGAGCAGTTCTTC.